This passage covers 27 T cell receptor beta chains from one sample sequenced in a study of OX40 agonist ivuxolimab in advanced cancers. The repertoire was sequenced with immunoSEQ multiplex PCR; TCRdb's copy has only in-frame clones and lacks some. Of about 60,000 clones in the sample, 83% were seen once. The material was CD4+ or CD8+ T cells sorted from blood, obtained in a trial of the OX40 agonist ivuxolimab. These receptors originate from an adult with an advanced solid tumor such as melanoma, head and neck, liver or kidney cancer.

The chain links TRBV18 to TRBJ2-7; 11 nucleotides match TRBD1. V gave up 4 bases and J gave up 5 bases; unmatched junction bases: 10. There are 16 residues in the CDR3. CDR1 and CDR2 from the germline V gene are KGHSH and LQKENI. This chain's CDR3 is CASSLTDRGHADEQYF. The CDR3 region has the DNA TGTGCCAGCTCACTTACGGACAGGGGGCACGCGGACGAGCAGTACTTC.

The genes are TRBV5-1 and TRBJ2-3; D gene unclear. The CDR3 runs 16 residues. The V and J ends lost 4 bases and 4 bases respectively, with 19 bases between them. From germline, CDR1 is SGHRS and CDR2 YFSETQ. The CDR3 DNA reads as TGCGCCAGCAGCGCAACCGGGCCTCGGGCGGCAGATACGCAGTATTTT. It yields the protein CASSATGPRAADTQYF.

The chain recombines TRBV19 with TRBJ2-7, with TRBD1 matching over 7 bases. The CDR3 runs to 14 residues. Germline V gene lookup returns CDR1 LNHDA and CDR2 SQIVND (reference sequence). V was clipped by 4 bases and J by 1 base; unmatched bases: 4. CDR3 coding DNA: TGTGCCAGTAGTACCCAGGGGGTATCCTACGAGCAGTACTTC. This codes for CASSTQGVSYEQYF. The whole variable domain, remainder taken from reference TRBV19 and TRBJ2-7, is DGGITQSPKYLFRKEGQNVTLSCEQNLNHDAMYWYRQDPGQGLRLIYYSQIVNDFQKGDIAEGYSVSREKKESFPLTVTSAQKNPTAFYLCASSTQGVSYEQYFGPGTRLTVT.

The V call is TRBV28, the J call TRBJ1-5; 7 positions match TRBD1. There are 15 residues in the CDR3. From germline, CDR1 is MDHEN and CDR2 SYDVKM. The J segment lost 5 bases and the V segment lost 5 bases, leaving 9 bases of the junction unmatched. The CDR3 sequence is CASSPRQGNHQPQHF. CDR3 coding DNA: TGTGCCAGCAGTCCACGACAGGGAAACCATCAGCCCCAGCATTTT.

The rearrangement joins TRBV18 to TRBJ1-1, with a tentative D call TRBD1 (6 bases). Germline V gene data show CDR1 as KGHSH and CDR2 as LQKENI. V lost 6 bases and J lost 1, with 18 bases in between. The CDR3 spans 16 residues. CDR3 amino acids: CASSPNRDRSNTEAFF. DNA for the CDR3: TGTGCCAGCTCCCCCAATAGAGACAGGTCGAACACTGAAGCTTTCTTT.

The chain uses TRBV18 and TRBJ2-3, with TRBD2 as a possible D gene (5 bases). CDR3 length equals 12 residues. Trimming left V 2 bases short and J 8 bases short, with 8 bases between. Per germline, CDR1 KGHSH and CDR2 LQKENI. The CDR3 region has the DNA TGTGCCAGCTCACCATCGAGCGGTACGCAGTATTTT. It translates to CASSPSSGTQYF.

The gene calls are TRBV6-5 and TRBJ2-3, with a tentative D call TRBD2 (6 bases). The V end was cut by 5 bases, the J end by 1 base, with 13 bases between. CDR1 MNHEY and CDR2 SVGAGI come from the germline V gene. This CDR3 region has 15 residues. The DNA for the CDR3 is TGTGCCAGCAGTGTCCTCGGACTACGCACAGATACGCAGTATTTT. Protein: CASSVLGLRTDTQYF.

CDR3 DNA sequence: TGTGCCAGCAGCTTAGGGGGACGGGGCTCCTACGAGCAGTACTTC. Protein sequence: CASSLGGRGSYEQYF. The chain uses TRBV7-9 and TRBJ2-7, with D perhaps assigned TRBD1 or TRBD2 (5 bases each). V dropped 1 base and J dropped 0 bases, with 10 bases sitting between them. The length of the CDR3 is 15 residues. CDR1 is SEHNR and CDR2 is FQNEAQ in the germline V gene (reference sequence). Combining the CDR3 with reference TRBV7-9 and TRBJ2-7 gives the whole variable domain DTGVSQNPRHKITKRGQNVTFRCDPISEHNRLYWYRQTLGQGPEFLTYFQNEAQLEKSRLLSDRFSAERPKGSFSTLEIQRTEQGDSAMYLCASSLGGRGSYEQYFGPGTRLTVT.

V gene TRBV7-8 combines with J gene TRBJ1-2; the D is unclear. CDR3 length: 14 amino acids. Trimming took off 1 base at V and 4 bases at J, with 10 bases between the two ends. Germline V gene lookup returns CDR1 SGHVS and CDR2 FQNEAQ. CDR3 amino acids: CASSLGRSGYGYTF. The CDR3 nucleotides read TGTGCCAGCAGCTTAGGCAGAAGCGGCTATGGCTACACCTTC.

The chain has TRBV30 and TRBJ1-4; TRBD1 might be the D (6 bases). V lost 4 bases to trimming and J lost 8 bases, with 17 bases between them. The germline gives CDR1 GTSNPN, CDR2 SVGIG (reference sequence). CDR3 length: 14 residues. The chain's CDR3 is CAWTPGGGQEKLFF. The CDR3 DNA sequence: TGTGCCTGGACCCCGGGAGGGGGGCAAGAAAAACTGTTTTTT.

The chain has TRBV18 and TRBJ2-2; D might be TRBD1 or TRBD2, each matching 5 bases. Germline V lookup: CDR1 KGHSH, CDR2 LQKENI. The CDR3 consists of 15 residues. The V and J ends lost 0 bases and 3 bases respectively, with 8 bases between them. The CDR3 nucleotides read TGTGCCAGCTCACCACCGGGACCTTACACCGGGGAGCTGTTTTTT. Translation: CASSPPGPYTGELFF.

V gene TRBV15 combines with J gene TRBJ2-1; D possibly corresponds to TRBD1 (6 bases). The CDR3 runs to 15 residues. Trimming shortened V by 1 base and J by 3 bases, and 10 bases separated the two germline ends. Germline lookup yields CDR1 LNHNV and CDR2 YYDKDF (reference sequence). In DNA, the CDR3 is TGTGCCACCAGCAGAGTAAACAGGGTCTACAATGAGCAGTTCTTC. Its protein product is CATSRVNRVYNEQFF.

V gene TRBV29-1 combines with J gene TRBJ2-5; D gene unclear. The J call may be wrong; the DNA end is better matched by TRBJ2-7. This CDR3 has 11 residues. Looked up from germline, CDR1 is SQVTM and CDR2 is ANQGSEA. CDR3 nucleotides: TGCAGCGTTGTCTCCCTCTACGAGCAGTACTTC. Translated, it gives CSVVSLYEQYF.

V gene TRBV7-6 combines with J gene TRBJ1-4; a possible D gene is TRBD1 (5 bases). Germline V lookup: CDR1 SGHVS, CDR2 FNYEAQ. The CDR3 extends over 15 amino acids. Trimming stripped 5 bases from V and 8 bases from J, with 18 bases between. In DNA, the CDR3 is TGTGCCAGCAGCCTTGCATCGGGGCCTTGGGAAAAACTGTTTTTT. Encoded protein: CASSLASGPWEKLFF.

This clone occurred a few times. This chain connects TRBV7-3 to TRBJ1-2; D not resolved. V gave up 2 bases and J gave up 8 bases, with 12 bases separating them. The CDR3 has 13 residues. In germline, CDR1 is SGHTA, CDR2 FQGTGA. In DNA, the CDR3 is TGTGCCAGCAGCTTAGGAGGAGTGAAGGGCTACACCTTC. Translation: CASSLGGVKGYTF.

This chain connects TRBV19 to TRBJ1-1, with D maybe TRBD1 (5 bases). The germline V gene encodes CDR1 LNHDA and CDR2 SQIVND (reference sequence). The CDR3 contains 15 residues. V lost 1 base, J lost 5 bases, and 14 bases lay in between. The CDR3 DNA reads as TGTGCCAGTAGTATAGTAGGAGGGGCAAGGACTGAAGCTTTCTTT. It codes for CASSIVGGARTEAFF.

The V and J genes are TRBV5-1 and TRBJ1-1; D call uncertain. CDR3 length equals 14 residues. From germline, CDR1 is SGHRS and CDR2 YFSETQ. The ends were cut back, 2 bases at V and 5 bases at J, with 13 bases in the middle. The CDR3 sequence: CASSFEGRGTEAFF. CDR3 nucleotides: TGCGCCAGCAGCTTCGAGGGAAGAGGAACTGAAGCTTTCTTT.

J is TRBJ2-3 and V is TRBV7-3; tentatively, D is TRBD1 (5 bases). The germline CDR1 and CDR2 sequences are SGHTA and FQGTGA. The germline V and J ends were trimmed by 2 bases and 6 bases, with 15 bases remaining between them. The CDR3 covers 15 residues. CDR3 region: CASSLQGPIPDTQYF. The CDR3, as DNA: TGTGCCAGCAGCTTACAGGGCCCCATACCGGATACGCAGTATTTT.

This clone was seen once. The V call is TRBV6-5, the J call TRBJ1-6; no clear D. The germline V gene encodes CDR1 MNHEY and CDR2 SVGAGI. Trimming left V 6 bases short and J 6 bases short, with 9 bases between. This CDR3 is 13 amino acids long. CDR3: CASSGGRNSPLHF. The CDR3 coding sequence is TGTGCCAGCAGCGGCGGCCGTAATTCACCCCTCCACTTT.

The chain uses TRBV30 and TRBJ2-7; the match to TRBD1 covers 8 bases. Unmatched junction bases numbered 13, after V lost 3 bases and J lost 3 bases. Germline assignment: CDR1 GTSNPN and CDR2 SVGIG (reference sequence). The CDR3 has 16 residues. The CDR3 DNA reads TGTGCCTGGAGCGCTGGAGGGACAGGTCAAGTCTACGAGCAGTACTTC. It is translated as CAWSAGGTGQVYEQYF.

The chain uses TRBV29-1 and TRBJ1-4, with D unresolved. CDR3 length equals 14 residues. Trimming left V 1 base short and J 6 bases short, with 12 bases between. Per the germline V gene, CDR1 is SQVTM and CDR2 is ANQGSEA. CDR3 in DNA: TGCAGCGTTGAAGCTGGTGGGCAGGATGAAAAACTGTTTTTT. This sequence encodes CSVEAGGQDEKLFF.

V usage is TRBV11-2 and J usage is TRBJ2-1, with D uncertain. The V end was cut by 5 bases, the J end by 0 bases, with 17 bases between. Germline V gene data show CDR1 as SGHAT and CDR2 as FQNNGV. The CDR3 has 17 residues. Here the CDR3 reads CASSQSPGQVSYNEQFF. The CDR3 nucleotides are TGTGCCAGCAGCCAATCCCCGGGCCAGGTCTCCTACAATGAGCAGTTCTTC.

V is TRBV28 and J is TRBJ1-1; D might be TRBD1 (6 bases). The germline V and J ends were trimmed by 6 bases and 4 bases, with 18 bases remaining between them. The germline V gene has CDR1 MDHEN and CDR2 SYDVKM. CDR3 length: 15 residues. CDR3 sequence: CASSPVRGVGTEAFF. In nucleotides, the CDR3 is TGTGCCAGCAGCCCAGTTAGGGGGGTCGGCACTGAAGCTTTCTTT.

This chain connects TRBV6-5 to TRBJ2-7; D might be TRBD2 (7 bases). The CDR3 has 13 amino acids. Germline V lookup: CDR1 MNHEY, CDR2 SVGAGI. Trimming stripped 6 bases from V and 6 bases from J, with 15 bases between. This chain's CDR3 is CASSLEGGGEQYF. CDR3 bases: TGTGCCAGCAGCCTCGAAGGGGGGGGCGAGCAGTACTTC.

The sample holds many counts of this clone. This chain uses TRBV27 with TRBJ1-3; no clear D gene. CDR1 and CDR2 (germline): MNHEY, SMNVEV (reference sequence). Trimming pared 7 bases from V and 0 bases from J, leaving 19 bases between. This CDR3 contains 17 residues. In DNA, the CDR3 is TGTGCCAGCAAACCCAGGCCCAGCGAAAACTCTGGAAACACCATATATTTT. Encoded protein: CASKPRPSENSGNTIYF.

This clone was detected only once. The chain carries TRBV2 and TRBJ1-2; a weak D match, TRBD1 (5 bases). This CDR3 has 14 amino acids. V lost 8 bases, J lost 3 bases, and 16 bases lay in between. Germline V lookup: CDR1 SNHLY, CDR2 FYNNEI. CDR3 protein: CASGGRDAHYGYTF. The CDR3 nucleotides read TGTGCCAGCGGTGGGCGGGACGCTCACTATGGCTACACCTTC.

The rearrangement links TRBV11-2 to TRBJ1-5; no firm D call. The V and J ends lost 4 bases and 5 bases respectively, with 9 bases between them. This CDR3 is built from 13 residues. In germline, CDR1 is SGHAT, CDR2 FQNNGV. The CDR3 region has the DNA TGTGCCAGCAGCTCCTTCTACGATCAGCCCCAGCATTTT. The encoded protein is CASSSFYDQPQHF.